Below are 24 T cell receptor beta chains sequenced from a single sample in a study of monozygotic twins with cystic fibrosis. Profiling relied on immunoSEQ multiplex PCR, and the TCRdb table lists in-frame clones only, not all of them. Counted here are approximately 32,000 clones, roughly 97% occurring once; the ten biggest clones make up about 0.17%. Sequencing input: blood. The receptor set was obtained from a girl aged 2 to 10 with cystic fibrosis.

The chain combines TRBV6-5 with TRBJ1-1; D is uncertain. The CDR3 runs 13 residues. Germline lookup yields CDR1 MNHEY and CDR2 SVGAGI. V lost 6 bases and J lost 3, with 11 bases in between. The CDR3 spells CASRHGPHTEAFF. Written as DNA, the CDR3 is TGTGCCAGCAGGCACGGGCCACACACTGAAGCTTTCTTT.

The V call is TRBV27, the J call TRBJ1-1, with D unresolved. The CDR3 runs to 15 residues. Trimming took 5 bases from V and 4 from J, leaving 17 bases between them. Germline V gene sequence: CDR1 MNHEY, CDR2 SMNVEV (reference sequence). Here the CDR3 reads CASSPTLGGGTEAFF. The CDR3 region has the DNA TGTGCCAGCAGTCCCACCCTAGGAGGAGGCACTGAAGCTTTCTTT.

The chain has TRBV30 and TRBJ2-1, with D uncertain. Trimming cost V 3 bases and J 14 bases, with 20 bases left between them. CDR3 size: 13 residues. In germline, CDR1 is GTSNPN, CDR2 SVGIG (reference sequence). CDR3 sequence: CAWSKSLRYLEFF. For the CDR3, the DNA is TGTGCCTGGAGCAAGTCCCTGCGCTACCTTGAGTTCTTC.

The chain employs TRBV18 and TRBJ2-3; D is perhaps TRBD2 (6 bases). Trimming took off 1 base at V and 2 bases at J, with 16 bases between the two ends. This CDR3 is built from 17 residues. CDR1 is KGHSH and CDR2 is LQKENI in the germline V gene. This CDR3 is CASSPQASESNTDTQYF. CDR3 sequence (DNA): TGTGCCAGCTCACCACAGGCTAGCGAATCAAACACAGATACGCAGTATTTT.

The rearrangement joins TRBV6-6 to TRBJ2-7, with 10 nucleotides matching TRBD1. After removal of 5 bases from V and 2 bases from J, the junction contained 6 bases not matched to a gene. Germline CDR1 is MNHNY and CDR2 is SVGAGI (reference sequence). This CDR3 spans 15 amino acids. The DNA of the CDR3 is TGTGCCAGCAGTACGACAGGGGGCGGGCCCTACGAGCAGTACTTC. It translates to CASSTTGGGPYEQYF.

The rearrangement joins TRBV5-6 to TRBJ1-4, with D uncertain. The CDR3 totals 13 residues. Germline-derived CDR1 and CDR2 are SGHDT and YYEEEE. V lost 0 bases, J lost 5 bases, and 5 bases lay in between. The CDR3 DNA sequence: TGTGCCAGCAGCTTGGGTGTAAATGAAAAACTGTTTTTT. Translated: CASSLGVNEKLFF.

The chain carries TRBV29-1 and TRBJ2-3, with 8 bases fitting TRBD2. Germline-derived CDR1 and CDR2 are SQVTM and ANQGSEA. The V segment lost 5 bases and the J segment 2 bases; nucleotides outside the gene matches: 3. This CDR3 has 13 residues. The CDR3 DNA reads TGCAGCGTTAAACTAGCGGACACAGATACGCAGTATTTT. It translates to CSVKLADTDTQYF.

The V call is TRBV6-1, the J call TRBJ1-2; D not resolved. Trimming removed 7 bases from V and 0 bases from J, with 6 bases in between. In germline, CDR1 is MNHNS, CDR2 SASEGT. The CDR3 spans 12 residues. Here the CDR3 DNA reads TGTGCCAGCACAGAAACTAACTATGGCTACACCTTC. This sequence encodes CASTETNYGYTF.

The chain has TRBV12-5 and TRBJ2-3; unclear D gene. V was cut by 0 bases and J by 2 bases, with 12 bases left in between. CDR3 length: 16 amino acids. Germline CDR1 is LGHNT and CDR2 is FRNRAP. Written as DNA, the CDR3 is TGTGCTAGTGGTTTGGTACTGGGTAGGAACACAGATACGCAGTATTTT. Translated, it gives CASGLVLGRNTDTQYF.

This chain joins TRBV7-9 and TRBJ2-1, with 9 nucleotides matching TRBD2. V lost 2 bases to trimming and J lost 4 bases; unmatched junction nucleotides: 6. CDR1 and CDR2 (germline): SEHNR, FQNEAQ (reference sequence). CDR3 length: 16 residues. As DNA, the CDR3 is TGTGCCAGCAGCTTACTAGCGGGAACTTCTTACAATGAGCAGTTCTTC. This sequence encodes CASSLLAGTSYNEQFF.

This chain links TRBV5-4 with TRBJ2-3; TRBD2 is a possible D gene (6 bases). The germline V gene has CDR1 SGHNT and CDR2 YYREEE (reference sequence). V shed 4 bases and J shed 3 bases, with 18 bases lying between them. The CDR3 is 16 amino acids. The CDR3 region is CASSGDPGGPTDTQYF. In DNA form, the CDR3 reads TGTGCCAGCAGCGGCGACCCCGGGGGTCCAACAGATACGCAGTATTTT. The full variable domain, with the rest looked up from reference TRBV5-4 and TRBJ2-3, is ETGVTQSPTHLIKTRGQQVTLRCSSQSGHNTVSWYQQALGQGPQFIFQYYREEENGRGNFPPRFSGLQFPNYSSELNVNALELDDSALYLCASSGDPGGPTDTQYFGPGTRLTVL.

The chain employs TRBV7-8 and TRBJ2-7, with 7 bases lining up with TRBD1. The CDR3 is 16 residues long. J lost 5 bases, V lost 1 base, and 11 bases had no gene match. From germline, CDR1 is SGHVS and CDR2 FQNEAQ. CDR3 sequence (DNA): TGTGCCAGCAGCTTAGTAGGACAGGCTTTTATGGACGAGCAGTACTTC. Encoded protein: CASSLVGQAFMDEQYF.

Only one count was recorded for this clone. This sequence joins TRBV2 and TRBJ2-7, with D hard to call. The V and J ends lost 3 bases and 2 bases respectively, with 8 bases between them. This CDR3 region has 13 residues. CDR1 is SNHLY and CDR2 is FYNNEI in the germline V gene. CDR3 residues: CASSEGRPYEQYF. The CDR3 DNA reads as TGTGCCAGCAGTGAGGGCAGACCCTACGAGCAGTACTTC.

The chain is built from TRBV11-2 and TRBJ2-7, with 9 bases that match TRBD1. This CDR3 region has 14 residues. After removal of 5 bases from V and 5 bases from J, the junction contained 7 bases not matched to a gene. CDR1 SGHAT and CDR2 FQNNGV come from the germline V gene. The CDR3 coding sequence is TGTGCCAGCAGCCTTCGGACAGGGGTGAACGAGCAGTACTTC. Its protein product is CASSLRTGVNEQYF. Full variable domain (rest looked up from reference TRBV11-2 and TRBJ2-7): EAGVAQSPRYKIIEKRQSVAFWCNPISGHATLYWYQQILGQGPKLLIQFQNNGVVDDSQLPKDRFSAERLKGVDSTLKIQPAKLEDSAVYLCASSLRTGVNEQYFGPGTRLTVT.

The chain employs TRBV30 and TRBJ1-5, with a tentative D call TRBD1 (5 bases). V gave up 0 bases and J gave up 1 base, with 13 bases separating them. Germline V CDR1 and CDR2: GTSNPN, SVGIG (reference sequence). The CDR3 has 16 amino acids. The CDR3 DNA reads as TGTGCCTGGAGTGTAACGGGGCCGCCGAGCAATCAGCCCCAGCATTTT. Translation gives CAWSVTGPPSNQPQHF.

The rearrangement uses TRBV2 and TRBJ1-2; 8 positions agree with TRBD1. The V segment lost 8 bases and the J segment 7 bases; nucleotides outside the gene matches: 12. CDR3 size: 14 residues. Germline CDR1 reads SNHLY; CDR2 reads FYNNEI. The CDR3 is CASSRRTGPGGYTF. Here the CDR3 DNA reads TGTGCCAGCTCACGTAGGACAGGGCCGGGTGGCTACACCTTC.

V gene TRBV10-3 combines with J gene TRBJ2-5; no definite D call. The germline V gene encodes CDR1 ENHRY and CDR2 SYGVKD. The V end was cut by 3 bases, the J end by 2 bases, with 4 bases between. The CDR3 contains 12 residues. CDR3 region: CAISDRQETQYF. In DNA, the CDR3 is TGTGCCATCAGTGACAGACAAGAGACCCAGTACTTC.

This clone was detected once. The CDR3 nucleotides are TGTGCCAGTAGTCAGGGGCTGGCTGGAAACACCATATATTTT. It is translated as CASSQGLAGNTIYF. This chain joins TRBV19 and TRBJ1-3; TRBD1 might be the D (6 bases). Germline assignment: CDR1 LNHDA and CDR2 SQIVND (reference sequence). Trimming took off 5 bases at V and 2 bases at J, with 10 bases between the two ends. This CDR3 spans 14 amino acids.

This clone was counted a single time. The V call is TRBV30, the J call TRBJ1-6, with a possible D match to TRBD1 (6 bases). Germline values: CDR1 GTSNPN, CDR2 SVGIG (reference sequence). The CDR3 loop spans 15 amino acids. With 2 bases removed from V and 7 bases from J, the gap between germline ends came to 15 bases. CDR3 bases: TGTGCCTGGAGTCGACGGGGACAAGGGAATTCACCCCTCCACTTT. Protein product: CAWSRRGQGNSPLHF.

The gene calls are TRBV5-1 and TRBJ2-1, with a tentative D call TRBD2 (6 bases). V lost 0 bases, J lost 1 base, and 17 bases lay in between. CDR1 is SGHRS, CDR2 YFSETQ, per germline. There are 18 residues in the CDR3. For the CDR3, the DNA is TGCGCCAGCAGCTTGGTTTCTAGCGCTACTGGTTCCTACAATGAGCAGTTCTTC. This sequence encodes CASSLVSSATGSYNEQFF.

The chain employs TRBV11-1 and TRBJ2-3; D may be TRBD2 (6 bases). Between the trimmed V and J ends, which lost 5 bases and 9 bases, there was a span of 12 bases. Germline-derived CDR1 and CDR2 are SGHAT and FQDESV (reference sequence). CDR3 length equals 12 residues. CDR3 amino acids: CASSPGRETQYF. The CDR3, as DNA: TGTGCCAGCAGCCCCGGACGGGAGACGCAGTATTTT.

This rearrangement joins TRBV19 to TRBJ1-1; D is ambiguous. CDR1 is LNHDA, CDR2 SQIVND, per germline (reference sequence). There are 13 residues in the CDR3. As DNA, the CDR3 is TGTGCTACCCTCGTAGGAGGGAACACTGAAGCTTTCTTT. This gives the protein CATLVGGNTEAFF.

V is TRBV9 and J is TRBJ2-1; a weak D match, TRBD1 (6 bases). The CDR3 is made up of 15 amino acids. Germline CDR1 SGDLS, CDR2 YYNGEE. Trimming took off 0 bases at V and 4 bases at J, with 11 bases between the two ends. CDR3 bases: TGTGCCAGCAGCGTAGCTGGGGGCCAATACAATGAGCAGTTCTTC. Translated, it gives CASSVAGGQYNEQFF.

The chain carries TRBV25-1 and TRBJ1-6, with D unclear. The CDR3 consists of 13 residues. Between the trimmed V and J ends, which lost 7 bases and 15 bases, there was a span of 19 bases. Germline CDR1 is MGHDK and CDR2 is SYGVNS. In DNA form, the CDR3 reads TGTGCCAGCACCGTCACCAATCGGGGATGCCTCCACTTT. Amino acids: CASTVTNRGCLHF. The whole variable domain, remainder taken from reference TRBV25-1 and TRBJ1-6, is EADIYQTPRYLVIGTGKKITLECSQTMGHDKMYWYQQDPGMELHLIHYSYGVNSTEKGDLSSESTVSRIRTEHFPLTLESARPSHTSQYLCASTVTNRGCLHFGNGTRLTVT.